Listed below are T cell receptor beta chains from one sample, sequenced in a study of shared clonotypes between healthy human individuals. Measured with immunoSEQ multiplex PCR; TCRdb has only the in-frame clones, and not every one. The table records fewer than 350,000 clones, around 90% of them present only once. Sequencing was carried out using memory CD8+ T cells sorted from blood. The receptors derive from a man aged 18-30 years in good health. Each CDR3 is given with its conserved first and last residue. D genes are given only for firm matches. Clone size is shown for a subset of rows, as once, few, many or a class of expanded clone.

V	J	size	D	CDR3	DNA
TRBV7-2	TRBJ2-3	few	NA	CASSPDPISVGDTQYF	TGTGCCAGCAGCCCTGACCCCATTTCGGTCGGGGATACGCAGTATTTT
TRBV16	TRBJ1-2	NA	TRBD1	CASSQSTGGSYGYTF	TGTGCCAGCAGCCAATCGACAGGGGGCTCGTATGGCTACACCTTC
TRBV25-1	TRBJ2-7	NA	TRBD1	CASSETRPAGGSDEQYF	TGTGCCAGCAGTGAAACGCGTCCGGCAGGGGGTAGCGACGAGCAGTACTTC
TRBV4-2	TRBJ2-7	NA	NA	CASSQDKDSYYEQYF	TGTGCCAGCAGCCAAGATAAGGACTCCTACTACGAGCAGTACTTC
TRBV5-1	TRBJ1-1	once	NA	CASSLAAGTTEAFF	TGCGCCAGCAGCTTAGCGGCGGGAACGACTGAAGCTTTCTTT
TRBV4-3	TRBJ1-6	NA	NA	CASSDQHNSPLHF	TGCGCCAGCAGCGATCAGCATAATTCACCCCTCCACTTT
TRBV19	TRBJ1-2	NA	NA	CASSSRTTIYYGYTF	TGTGCCAGTAGTTCAAGGACAACCATCTACTATGGCTACACCTTC
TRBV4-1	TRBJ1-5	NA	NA	CASSQEGWRDKNQPQHF	TGCGCCAGCAGCCAAGAAGGGTGGAGAGATAAAAATCAGCCCCAGCATTTT
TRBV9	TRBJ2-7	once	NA	CASSPSFYEQYF	TGTGCCAGCAGTCCTTCGTTTTACGAGCAGTACTTC
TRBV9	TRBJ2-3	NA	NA	CASSGNGDTQYF	TGTGCCAGCAGCGGGAATGGGGATACGCAGTATTTT
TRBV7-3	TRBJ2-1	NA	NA	CASSLKLGDNEQFF	TGTGCCAGCAGCTTGAAGTTGGGGGATAATGAGCAGTTCTTC
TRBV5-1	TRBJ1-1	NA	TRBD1	CASSSRKPGQRGKPGGRGTEAFF	TGCGCCAGCAGCTCACGAAAGCCGGGGCAACGTGGGAAACCAGGGGGAAGAGGCACTGAAGCTTTCTTT
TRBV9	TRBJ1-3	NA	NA	CASGDSSGNTIYF	TGTGCCAGCGGCGACAGCTCTGGAAACACCATATATTTT
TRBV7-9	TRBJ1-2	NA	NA	CASSLVLLQGNYGYTF	TGTGCCAGCAGCTTAGTCTTACTACAGGGAAACTATGGCTACACCTTC
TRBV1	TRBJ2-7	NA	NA	CTSSQDGAGGRYEQYF	TGCACCAGCAGCCAAGATGGGGCGGGAGGGAGATACGAGCAGTACTTC
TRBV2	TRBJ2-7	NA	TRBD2	CASSEGLAGSLYEQYF	TGTGCCAGCAGTGAGGGACTAGCGGGGTCTCTCTACGAGCAGTACTTC
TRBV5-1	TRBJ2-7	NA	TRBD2	CASSLATSGGPYEQYF	TGCGCCAGCAGCTTGGCCACTAGCGGGGGCCCGTACGAGCAGTACTTC
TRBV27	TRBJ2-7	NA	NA	CASSFRGPYEQYF	TGTGCCAGCAGTTTCCGCGGTCCCTACGAGCAGTACTTC
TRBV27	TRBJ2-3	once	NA	CASSVNQYTQYF	TGTGCCAGCAGTGTCAACCAGTACACGCAGTATTTT
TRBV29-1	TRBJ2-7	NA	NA	CSVEAQGLDEQYF	TGCAGCGTTGAGGCGCAGGGGCTGGACGAGCAGTACTTC
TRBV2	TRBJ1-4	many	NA	CASSSGRPREKLFF	TGTGCCAGCAGTTCGGGACGCCCGCGTGAAAAACTGTTTTTT
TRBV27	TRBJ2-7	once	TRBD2	CVTRGLAGSYEQYF	TGTGTTACCCGGGGACTAGCGGGCTCCTACGAGCAGTACTTC
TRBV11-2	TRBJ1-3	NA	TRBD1	CASSNPRQGSTGNTIYF	TGTGCCAGCAGCAACCCCCGACAGGGGAGCACTGGAAACACCATATATTTT
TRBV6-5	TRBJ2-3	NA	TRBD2	CGSRGGPDTQYF	TGTGGTAGCCGGGGGGGCCCAGATACGCAGTATTTT
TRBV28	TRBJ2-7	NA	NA	CASSFEAGSSYEQYF	TGTGCCAGCAGTTTTGAGGCAGGGAGCTCCTACGAGCAGTACTTC
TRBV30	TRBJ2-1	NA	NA	CAWSVPSYNEQFF	TGTGCCTGGAGTGTACCCAGTTACAATGAGCAGTTCTTC
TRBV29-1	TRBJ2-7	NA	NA	CSVDTGSSYEQYF	TGCAGCGTTGACACGGGGTCATCCTACGAGCAGTACTTC
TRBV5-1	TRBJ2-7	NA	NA	CASSLDWGSYEQYF	TGCGCCAGCAGCTTGGACTGGGGGTCTTACGAGCAGTACTTC